Listed below are T cell receptor beta chains from one sample, sequenced in a study of blood T cell repertoires in COVID-19. TCRdb's table, derived via immunoSEQ multiplex PCR, lists solely in-frame clones and lacks some. The repertoire includes about 200,000 clones, around 86% of them detected once, and 3.5% to 4.5% sits in the top ten. The sequencing sample was made of PBMCs or T cells enriched from blood (not recorded which). These receptors all come from a middle-aged woman with acute COVID-19. The CDR3 runs from the conserved cysteine through the conserved F or W. Each record gives: clone size, J gene, V gene, D gene, CDR3 DNA, CDR3 protein. A D gene is named only where the DNA matches it firmly. A clone size is listed for some rows: how often the clone was seen (once, few, many), or a class if it is expanded.

. TRBJ1-1 TRBV27 . TGTGCCAGCAGTTTATCTATTCTGAACACTGAAGCTTTCTTT CASSLSILNTEAFF
once TRBJ1-2 TRBV27 . TGTGCCAGCAGAGCGAACTATGGCTACACCTTC CASRANYGYTF
. TRBJ1-1 TRBV18 . TGTGCCAGCAAACAAGATGAGGGAAACACTGAAGCTTTCTTT CASKQDEGNTEAFF
. TRBJ2-1 TRBV14 TRBD2 TGTGCCAGCAGCCCCCCCCGTGTGTTAGCGGGTTACAATGAGCAGTTCTTC CASSPPRVLAGYNEQFF
. TRBJ1-1 TRBV10-3 . TGTGCCATCAGTGGCGGGATGGTAGCCACTGAAGCTTTCTTT CAISGGMVATEAFF
. TRBJ1-1 TRBV27 TRBD1 TGTGCCAGCAGAATCGGGACAGGTGACATGAACACTGAAGCTTTCTTT CASRIGTGDMNTEAFF
. TRBJ1-1 TRBV28 . TGTGCCAGCAGTTTACCCTACCAGGGCTCTGAAGCTTTCTTT CASSLPYQGSEAFF
. TRBJ1-1 TRBV5-1 TRBD1 TGCGCCAGCAGCCAAGACAGGGGGAGGACTGAAGCTTTCTTT CASSQDRGRTEAFF
. TRBJ1-2 TRBV12-3/TRBV12-4 . TGTGCCAGCAGTTTCAGGGTTGGATATGGCTACACCTTC CASSFRVGYGYTF
. TRBJ2-4 TRBV27 . TGTGCCAGCAGGTCTCCCGAACAAGCCAAAAACATTCAGTACTTC CASRSPEQAKNIQYF
few TRBJ1-2 TRBV28 TRBD1 TGTGCCAGCAGCCCGGAGAGGGGGCATTTCTATGGCTACACCTTC CASSPERGHFYGYTF
. TRBJ2-7 TRBV6-6 . TGTGCCAGCAACTTCATCGGGGGGCCCCAGAGCGAGCAGTACTTC CASNFIGGPQSEQYF
. TRBJ1-2 TRBV5-5 . TGTGCCAGCAGCTTGACTAAGGACACCTACTATGGCTACACCTTC CASSLTKDTYYGYTF
. TRBJ2-7 TRBV20-1 TRBD2 TGCAGTGCTAGTCAAATACTAGCGCAACACGGGGAGCAGTACTTC CSASQILAQHGEQYF
. TRBJ1-1 TRBV4-1 TRBD1 TGCGCCAGCAGCTTACAGGGGGCAAGCACTGAAGCTTTCTTT CASSLQGASTEAFF
. TRBJ2-6 TRBV5-1 . TGCGCCAGCAGCCCGCAGGGTGCTGGGGCCAACGTCCTGACTTTC CASSPQGAGANVLTF
. TRBJ2-7 TRBV19 TRBD2 TGTGCCAGTAGTATACGGAGCGGGAGTGGGGCCTACGAGCAGTACTTC CASSIRSGSGAYEQYF
. TRBJ2-7 TRBV7-3 TRBD2 TGTGCCAGCAGCCCGGGGGGGACCGCCTACGAGCAGTACTTC CASSPGGTAYEQYF
. TRBJ2-2 TRBV9 TRBD1 TGTGCCAGCAGCGCCCGGACAGGGGGCGTCGCCGGGGAGCTGTTTTTT CASSARTGGVAGELFF
. TRBJ2-3 TRBV4-2 . TGTGCCAGCAGCCAAGATGTGGGAGTCACAGATACGCAGTATTTT CASSQDVGVTDTQYF
. TRBJ2-1 TRBV9 TRBD2 TGTGCCAGCAGCACGAGACTAGCGGGAGATTATGGTGAGCAGTTCTTC CASSTRLAGDYGEQFF
few TRBJ1-2 TRBV14 . TGTGCCAGCAGCCGCACTACGGGGGGTCGGGGCACCTTC CASSRTTGGRGTF
. TRBJ2-2 TRBV29-1 TRBD1 TGCAGCGCTTCGGGACAGGGGGGGTACACCGGGGAGCTGTTTTTT CSASGQGGYTGELFF
. TRBJ2-7 TRBV11-2 . TGTGCCAGCAGCTTCGGTAGAGGACTCCGGCCCGACGAGCAGTACTTC CASSFGRGLRPDEQYF
. TRBJ2-7 TRBV28 TRBD2 TGTGCCAGCAGTTGGGGACTAGTGGGCTACGAGCAGTACTTC CASSWGLVGYEQYF
. TRBJ2-1 TRBV3-1/TRBV3-2 . TGTGCCAGCAGCCAATGGTCTATCAATGAGCAGTTCTTC CASSQWSINEQFF
. TRBJ1-5 TRBV12-3/TRBV12-4 . TGTGCCAGCAGTTTTCAGGGAAATCAGCCCCAGCATTTT CASSFQGNQPQHF
. TRBJ2-7 TRBV7-9 TRBD2 TGTGCCAGCAGTCCTTGGGGGTCCGGGACTAGCGGTTCCTACGAGCAGTACTTC CASSPWGSGTSGSYEQYF
. TRBJ2-1 TRBV10-2 . TGCGCCAGCACTTGGTCGGGTGAGCAGTTCTTC CASTWSGEQFF